Presented here are 22 T cell receptor beta chains from one specimen sequenced in a study of beta chain features in type 1 diabetes. Isolated RNA was reverse transcribed in full, so expressed TCRB transcripts were sequenced. The data were produced by immunoSEQ multiplex PCR, yet TCRdb's version contains in-frame clones alone and is incomplete. The data hold more than 250,000 clones, with approximately 15% observed a single time. Study results and limitations: In every one of the four CD4+ subsets, TCRB CDR3s were moderately but significantly shorter in Type 1 diabetes patients.

Their cognate antigens are unknown. Sequenced input: naive CD4+ T cells from blood. The receptors here all came from a man under 40 with type 1 diabetes.

This clone was counted between two and nine times. V and J are TRBV28 and TRBJ1-1, with D unclear. Trimming took off 4 bases at V and 4 bases at J, with 16 bases between the two ends. This CDR3 has 15 residues. Germline V gene data show CDR1 as MDHEN and CDR2 as SYDVKM. The CDR3 region has the DNA TGTGCCAGCAGTTCGAGGGAGGGTTCGGGCACTGAAGCTTTCTTT. Protein: CASSSREGSGTEAFF.

This clone has just a few counts. This chain links TRBV9 with TRBJ1-2; D is uncertain. V lost 0 bases to trimming and J lost 6 bases, with 9 bases between them. This CDR3 is built from 13 residues. The V gene's germline CDR1 is SGDLS and CDR2 YYNGEE. The CDR3: CASSVGNRDGYTF. The CDR3 DNA reads as TGTGCCAGCAGCGTAGGGAACAGAGATGGCTACACCTTC.

The rearrangement uses TRBV6-5 and TRBJ1-5; 8 positions match TRBD1. V gave up 6 bases and J gave up 2 bases; unmatched junction bases: 6. The CDR3 is made up of 15 amino acids. Looked up from germline, CDR1 is MNHEY and CDR2 is SVGAGI. The CDR3 region has the DNA TGTGCCAGCAGGGAAACAGGGGGAGGCAATCAGCCCCAGCATTTT. This codes for CASRETGGGNQPQHF.

This rearrangement joins TRBV30 to TRBJ2-1; D call uncertain. The germline CDR1 and CDR2 sequences are GTSNPN and SVGIG (reference sequence). CDR3 size: 14 residues. V was trimmed by 5 bases and J by 2 bases, leaving 13 bases between them. The CDR3 reads CAWVESSPYNEQFF. The CDR3 nucleotides read TGTGCCTGGGTGGAGAGCTCACCCTACAATGAGCAGTTCTTC.

V is TRBV5-1 and J is TRBJ1-1; no clear D. This CDR3 is 16 amino acids long. Trimming stripped 0 bases from V and 0 bases from J, with 12 bases between. The germline gives CDR1 SGHRS, CDR2 YFSETQ. CDR3 sequence: CASSLDVYSMNTEAFF. The CDR3 nucleotides are TGCGCCAGCAGCTTGGATGTTTACAGCATGAACACTGAAGCTTTCTTT.

The J gene is TRBJ2-3, the V gene TRBV7-3; a possible D gene is TRBD2 (7 bases). This CDR3 has 14 residues. Germline CDR1 and CDR2: SGHTA and FQGTGA. V lost 6 bases to trimming and J lost 2 bases, with 12 bases between them. As DNA, the CDR3 is TGTGCCAGCAGAGATGGGGGGGCCACAGATACGCAGTATTTT. It is translated as CASRDGGATDTQYF.

The V call is TRBV9, the J call TRBJ2-3, with no clear D. Germline-derived CDR1 and CDR2 are SGDLS and YYNGEE. This CDR3 is built from 15 residues. The germline V and J ends were trimmed by 0 bases and 0 bases, with 8 bases remaining between them. The CDR3 bases are TGTGCCAGCAGCGTAGCTTCCACTAGCACAGATACGCAGTATTTT. Translated: CASSVASTSTDTQYF.

The sample holds a few counts of this clone. This sequence joins TRBV5-4 and TRBJ2-1; TRBD1 matches at 8 bases. Trimming took 4 bases from V and 0 from J; bases not matched to a gene: 0. The CDR3 is 14 amino acids. In germline, CDR1 is SGHNT, CDR2 YYREEE (reference sequence). The DNA for the CDR3 is TGTGCCAGCAGCGGACAGGGCTCCTACAATGAGCAGTTCTTC. As protein: CASSGQGSYNEQFF.

The chain combines TRBV5-1 with TRBJ2-7; the match to TRBD2 covers 11 bases. The germline gives CDR1 SGHRS, CDR2 YFSETQ. With 4 bases clipped from V and 1 base from J, the junction kept 4 bases outside the gene matches. The CDR3 runs 15 residues. The CDR3 bases are TGCGCCAGCAGCACGATAGCGGGAGGGTCCTACGAGCAGTACTTC. Protein product: CASSTIAGGSYEQYF.

Only a few counts were recorded for this clone. J is TRBJ2-7 and V is TRBV10-3, with D perhaps matching TRBD2 (5 bases). Germline V gene sequence: CDR1 ENHRY, CDR2 SYGVKD. V was trimmed by 10 bases and J by 3 bases, leaving 16 bases between them. There are 13 residues in the CDR3. The CDR3 loop reads CASANGSSYEQYF. DNA of the CDR3: TGTGCCAGCGCGAATGGGAGTAGCTACGAGCAGTACTTC.

The chain is built from TRBV4-1 and TRBJ1-5; D might be TRBD1 (5 bases). The germline V gene encodes CDR1 MGHRA and CDR2 YSYEKL. The CDR3 is made up of 13 amino acids. V was pared by 0 bases and J by 11 bases, with 11 bases between. DNA for the CDR3: TGCGCCAGCAGCCAAGAACCGGGGGGGACCCAGCATTTT. This codes for CASSQEPGGTQHF.

This clone was picked up a small number of times. Other DNA sequences in the same sample also yield this CDR3. This sequence joins TRBV28 and TRBJ1-5; maybe TRBD1 (5 bases). CDR1 and CDR2 from the germline V gene are MDHEN and SYDVKM. Between the trimmed V and J ends, which lost 8 bases and 1 base, there was a span of 12 bases. This CDR3 has 14 amino acids. CDR3 coding DNA: TGTGCCAGCTCGAGCGGGGGGAGCAATCAGCCCCAGCATTTT. Translating it yields CASSSGGSNQPQHF.

The genes are TRBV5-4 and TRBJ2-5, with 10 bases fitting TRBD2. This CDR3 spans 15 amino acids. The V and J ends lost 4 bases and 5 bases, in that order; junction bases with no gene match: 8. The V gene's germline CDR1 is SGHNT and CDR2 YYREEE (reference sequence). The CDR3 loop reads CASSTSSGRGETQYF. CDR3 in DNA: TGTGCCAGCAGCACCTCTAGCGGGAGAGGGGAGACCCAGTACTTC.

This clone was picked up a small number of times. The V and J genes are TRBV19 and TRBJ2-6; possibly TRBD1 for D (6 bases). V lost 5 bases and J lost 2, with 10 bases in between. CDR3 length: 15 residues. The germline CDR1 and CDR2 sequences are LNHDA and SQIVND (reference sequence). CDR3 residues: CASSLDSAGANVLTF. The CDR3 DNA is TGTGCCAGTAGTCTGGACAGCGCTGGGGCCAACGTCCTGACTTTC.

Only a few counts were recorded for this clone. This chain uses TRBV4-1 with TRBJ2-5; tentative D call: TRBD2 (6 bases). This CDR3 spans 16 amino acids. Germline values: CDR1 MGHRA, CDR2 YSYEKL. Trimming shortened V by 0 bases and J by 2 bases, and 13 bases separated the two germline ends. CDR3 protein: CASSQDRLAGQETQYF. CDR3 bases: TGCGCCAGCAGCCAAGATCGGTTGGCGGGGCAAGAGACCCAGTACTTC.

This clone has just a few counts. The J gene is TRBJ1-2, the V gene TRBV28; D is perhaps TRBD1 (5 bases). Trimming stripped 10 bases from V and 5 bases from J, with 14 bases between. The CDR3 has 12 residues. CDR1 and CDR2 from the germline V gene are MDHEN and SYDVKM. CDR3 nucleotides: TGTGCCACCACTCAGGGAAAATATGGCTACACCTTC. The encoded protein is CATTQGKYGYTF.

Concerning this clone: The identical CDR3 is also encoded by other nucleotide sequences in the sample. The chain couples TRBV5-1 to TRBJ2-1; 9 bases are shared with TRBD1. The CDR3 covers 14 residues. V dropped 5 bases and J dropped 4; count of bases not matched to a gene: 4. Germline V gene sequence: CDR1 SGHRS, CDR2 YFSETQ. The CDR3 DNA is TGCGCCAGCAGTCCCGGGACAGGGTACAATGAGCAGTTCTTC. This codes for CASSPGTGYNEQFF.

The chain combines TRBV7-9 with TRBJ1-2; TRBD1 agrees at 9 bases. The trim removed 5 bases at V and 8 bases at J, leaving 12 bases unmatched. The CDR3 is made up of 15 amino acids. Germline CDR1 reads SEHNR; CDR2 reads FQNEAQ (reference sequence). CDR3 sequence: CASSVPGQGIGGYTF. DNA for the CDR3: TGTGCCAGCAGCGTTCCGGGACAGGGAATAGGAGGCTACACCTTC.

The chain recombines TRBV15 with TRBJ2-7, with D possibly matching TRBD1 (5 bases). Germline V CDR1 and CDR2: LNHNV, YYDKDF (reference sequence). The CDR3 length is 15 residues. V was shortened by 1 base and J by 4 bases, with 14 bases between the two germline ends. The CDR3 region has the DNA TGTGCCACCAGCAGAGGACAGCCTTCGAGATACGAGCAGTACTTC. Translated: CATSRGQPSRYEQYF.

This clone was counted between two and nine times. The chain recombines TRBV19 with TRBJ2-4, with D perhaps TRBD2 (5 bases). Germline loops: CDR1 LNHDA, CDR2 SQIVND (reference sequence). The CDR3 loop spans 16 amino acids. Between the trimmed V and J ends, which lost 1 base and 0 bases, there was a span of 10 bases. The CDR3 DNA follows: TGTGCCAGTAGTATAGGCGGACTGGGAGCCAAAAACATTCAGTACTTC. It specifies CASSIGGLGAKNIQYF.

This clone was found a few times. The chain is built from TRBV15 and TRBJ1-5; 8 bases align to TRBD1. This CDR3 has 15 residues. The germline V gene encodes CDR1 LNHNV and CDR2 YYDKDF (reference sequence). Trimming took 5 bases from V and 6 from J; bases not matched to a gene: 9. This chain's CDR3 is CATSVRQGSGQPQHF. As DNA, the CDR3 is TGTGCCACCAGCGTAAGACAGGGGTCGGGTCAGCCCCAGCATTTT.

This clone was seen a handful of times. The chain employs TRBV28 and TRBJ2-7; 10 bases match TRBD1. In germline, CDR1 is MDHEN, CDR2 SYDVKM. After removal of 6 bases from V and 0 bases from J, the junction contained 8 bases not matched to a gene. The CDR3 has 16 residues. This CDR3 is CASRSGGTGASYEQYF. The CDR3 nucleotides read TGTGCCAGCAGGTCCGGCGGGACAGGGGCCTCCTACGAGCAGTACTTC.